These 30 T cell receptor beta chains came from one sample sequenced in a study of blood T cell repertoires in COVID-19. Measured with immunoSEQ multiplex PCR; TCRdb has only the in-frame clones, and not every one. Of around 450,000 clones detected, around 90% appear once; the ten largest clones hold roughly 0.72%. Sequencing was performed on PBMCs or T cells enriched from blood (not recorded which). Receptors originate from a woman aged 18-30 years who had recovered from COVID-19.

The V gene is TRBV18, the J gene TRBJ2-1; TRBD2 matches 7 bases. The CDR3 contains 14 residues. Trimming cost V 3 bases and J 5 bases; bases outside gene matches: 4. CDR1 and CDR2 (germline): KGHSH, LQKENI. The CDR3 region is CASSPIGGDNEQFF. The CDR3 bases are TGTGCCAGCTCACCGATTGGGGGGGACAATGAGCAGTTCTTC.

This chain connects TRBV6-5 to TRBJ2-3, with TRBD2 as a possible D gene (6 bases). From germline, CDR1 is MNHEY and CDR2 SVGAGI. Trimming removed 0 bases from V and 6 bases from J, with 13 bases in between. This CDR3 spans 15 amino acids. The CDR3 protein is CASSYSGGGGDTQYF. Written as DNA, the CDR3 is TGTGCCAGCAGTTACTCGGGTGGAGGAGGGGATACGCAGTATTTT.

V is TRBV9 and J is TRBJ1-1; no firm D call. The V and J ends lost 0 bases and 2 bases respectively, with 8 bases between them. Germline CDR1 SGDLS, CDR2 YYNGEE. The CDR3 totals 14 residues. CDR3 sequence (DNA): TGTGCCAGCAGCGTAGGTCAAGCAAACACTGAAGCTTTCTTT. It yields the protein CASSVGQANTEAFF.

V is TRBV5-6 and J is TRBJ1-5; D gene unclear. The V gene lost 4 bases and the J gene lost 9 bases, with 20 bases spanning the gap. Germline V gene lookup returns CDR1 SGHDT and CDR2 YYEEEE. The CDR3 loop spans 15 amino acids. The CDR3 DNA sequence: TGTGCCAGCAGCGGGCGAGAATCGTCCTTCGGGCCCCAGCATTTT. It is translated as CASSGRESSFGPQHF. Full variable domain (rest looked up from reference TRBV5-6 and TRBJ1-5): DAGVTQSPTHLIKTRGQQVTLRCSPKSGHDTVSWYQQALGQGPQFIFQYYEEEERQRGNFPDRFSGHQFPNYSSELNVNALLLGDSALYLCASSGRESSFGPQHFGDGTRLSIL.

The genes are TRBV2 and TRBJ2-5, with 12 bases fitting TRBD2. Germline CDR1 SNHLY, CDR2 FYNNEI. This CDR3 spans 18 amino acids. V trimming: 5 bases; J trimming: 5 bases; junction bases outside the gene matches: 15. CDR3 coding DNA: TGTGCCAGCAGTACAGGGACTAGCGGGTCCCGGACCCGGGAGACCCAGTACTTC. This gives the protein CASSTGTSGSRTRETQYF.

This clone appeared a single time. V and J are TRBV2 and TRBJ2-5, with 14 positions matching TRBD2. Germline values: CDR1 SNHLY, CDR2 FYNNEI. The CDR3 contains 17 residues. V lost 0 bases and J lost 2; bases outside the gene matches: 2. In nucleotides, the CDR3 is TGTGCCAGCAGTGAAGCCCGGACTAGCGGGGGGCAAGAGACCCAGTACTTC. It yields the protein CASSEARTSGGQETQYF.

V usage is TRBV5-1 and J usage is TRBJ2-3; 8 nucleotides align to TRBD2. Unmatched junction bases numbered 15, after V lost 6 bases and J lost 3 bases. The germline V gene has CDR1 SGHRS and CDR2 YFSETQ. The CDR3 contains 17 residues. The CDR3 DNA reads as TGCGCCAGCACCAAAAATCCGAGCGGGGGTGATACAGATACGCAGTATTTT. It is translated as CASTKNPSGGDTDTQYF.

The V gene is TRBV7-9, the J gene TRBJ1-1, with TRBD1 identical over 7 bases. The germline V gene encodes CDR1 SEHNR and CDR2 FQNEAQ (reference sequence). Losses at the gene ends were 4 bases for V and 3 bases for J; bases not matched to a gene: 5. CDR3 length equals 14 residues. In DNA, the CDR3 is TGTGCCAGCAGCTACAGGGGAGGCGACACTGAAGCTTTCTTT. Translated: CASSYRGGDTEAFF.

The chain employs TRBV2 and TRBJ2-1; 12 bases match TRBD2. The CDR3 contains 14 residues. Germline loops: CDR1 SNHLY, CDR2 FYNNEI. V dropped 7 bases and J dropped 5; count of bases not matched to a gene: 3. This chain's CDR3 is CASMTSGGDNEQFF. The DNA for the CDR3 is TGTGCCAGCATGACTAGCGGGGGTGACAATGAGCAGTTCTTC. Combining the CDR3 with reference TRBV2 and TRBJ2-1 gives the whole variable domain EPEVTQTPSHQVTQMGQEVILRCVPISNHLYFYWYRQILGQKVEFLVSFYNNEISEKSEIFDDQFSVERPDGSNFTLKIRSTKLEDSAMYFCASMTSGGDNEQFFGPGTRLTVL.

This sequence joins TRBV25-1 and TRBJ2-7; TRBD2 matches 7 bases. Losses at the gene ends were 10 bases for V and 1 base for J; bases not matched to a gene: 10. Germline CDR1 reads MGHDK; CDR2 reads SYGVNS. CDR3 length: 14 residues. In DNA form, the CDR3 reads TGTGCCACCAAAGACGAGGGAGGGTCCTACGAGCAGTACTTC. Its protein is CATKDEGGSYEQYF.

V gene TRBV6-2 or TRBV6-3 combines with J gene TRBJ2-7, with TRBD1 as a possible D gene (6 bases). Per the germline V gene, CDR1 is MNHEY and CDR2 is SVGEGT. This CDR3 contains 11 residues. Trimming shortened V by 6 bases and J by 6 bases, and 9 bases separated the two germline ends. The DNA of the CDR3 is TGTGCCAGCAGCGGGGACACCGAGCAGTACTTC. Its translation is CASSGDTEQYF.

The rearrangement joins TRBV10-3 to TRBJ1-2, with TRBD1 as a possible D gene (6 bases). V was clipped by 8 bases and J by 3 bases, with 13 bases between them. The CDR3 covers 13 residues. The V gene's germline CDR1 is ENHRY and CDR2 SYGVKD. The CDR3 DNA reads TGTGCCATCGGGCAGGGGACCGACTATGGCTACACCTTC. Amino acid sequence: CAIGQGTDYGYTF.

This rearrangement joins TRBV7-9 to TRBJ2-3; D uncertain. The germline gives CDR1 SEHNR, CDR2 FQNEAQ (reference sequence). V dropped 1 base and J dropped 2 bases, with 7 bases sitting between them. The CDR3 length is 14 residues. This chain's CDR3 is CASSLGDSTDTQYF. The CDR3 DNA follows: TGTGCCAGCAGCTTAGGTGACTCCACAGATACGCAGTATTTT.

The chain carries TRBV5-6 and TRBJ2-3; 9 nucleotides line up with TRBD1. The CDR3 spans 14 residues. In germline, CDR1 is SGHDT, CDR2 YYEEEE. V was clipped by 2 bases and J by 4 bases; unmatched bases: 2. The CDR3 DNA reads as TGTGCCAGCAGCTTAAGGACAGGGGCAGATACGCAGTATTTT. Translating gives CASSLRTGADTQYF.

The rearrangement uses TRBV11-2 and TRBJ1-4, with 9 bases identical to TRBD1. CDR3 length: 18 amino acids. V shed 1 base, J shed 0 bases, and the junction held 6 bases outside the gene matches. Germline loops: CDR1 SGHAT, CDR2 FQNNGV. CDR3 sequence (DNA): TGTGCCAGCAGCTTAGGACTGACAGGGGGATCAACTAATGAAAAACTGTTTTTT. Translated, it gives CASSLGLTGGSTNEKLFF. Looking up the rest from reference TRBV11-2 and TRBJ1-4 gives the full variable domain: EAGVAQSPRYKIIEKRQSVAFWCNPISGHATLYWYQQILGQGPKLLIQFQNNGVVDDSQLPKDRFSAERLKGVDSTLKIQPAKLEDSAVYLCASSLGLTGGSTNEKLFFGSGTQLSVL.

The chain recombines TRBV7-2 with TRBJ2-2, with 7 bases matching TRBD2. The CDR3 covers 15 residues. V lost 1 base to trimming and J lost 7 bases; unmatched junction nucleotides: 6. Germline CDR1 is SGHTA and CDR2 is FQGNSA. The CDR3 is CASSLDGGEGGELFF. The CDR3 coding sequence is TGTGCCAGCAGCTTAGACGGCGGGGAGGGCGGGGAGCTGTTTTTT. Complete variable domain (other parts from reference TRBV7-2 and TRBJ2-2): GAGVSQSPSNKVTEKGKDVELRCDPISGHTALYWYRQSLGQGLEFLIYFQGNSAPDKSGLPSDRFSAERTGGSVSTLTIQRTQQEDSAVYLCASSLDGGEGGELFFGEGSRLTVL.

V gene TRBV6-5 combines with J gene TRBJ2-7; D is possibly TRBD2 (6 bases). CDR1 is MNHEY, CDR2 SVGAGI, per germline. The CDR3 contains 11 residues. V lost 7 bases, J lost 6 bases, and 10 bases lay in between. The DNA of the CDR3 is TGTGCCAGCACCGCGGGGAGCGAGCAGTACTTC. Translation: CASTAGSEQYF.

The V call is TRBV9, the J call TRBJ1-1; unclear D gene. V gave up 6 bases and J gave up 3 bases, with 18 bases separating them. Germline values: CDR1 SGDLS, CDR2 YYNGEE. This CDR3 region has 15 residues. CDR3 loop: CASKESHLSDTEAFF. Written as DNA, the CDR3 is TGTGCCAGCAAGGAGTCCCACCTGTCGGACACTGAAGCTTTCTTT.

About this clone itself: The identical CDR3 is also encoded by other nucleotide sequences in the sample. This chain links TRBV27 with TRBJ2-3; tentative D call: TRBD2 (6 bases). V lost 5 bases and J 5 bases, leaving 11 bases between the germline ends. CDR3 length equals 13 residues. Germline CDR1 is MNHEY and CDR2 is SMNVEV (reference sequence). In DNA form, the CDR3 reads TGTGCCAGCAGTCCCCGGAGGGGAGATACGCAGTATTTT. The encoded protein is CASSPRRGDTQYF.

CDR3 DNA sequence: TGTGCCAGCAGCTTGATGGGGAGGGGGGGAACGAGCAATGAGCAGTTCTTC. Its translation: CASSLMGRGGTSNEQFF. The chain carries TRBV5-4 and TRBJ2-1; TRBD2 is a possible D gene (7 bases). From germline, CDR1 is SGHNT and CDR2 YYREEE (reference sequence). There are 17 residues in the CDR3. Between the trimmed V and J ends, which lost 1 base and 6 bases, there was a span of 20 bases.

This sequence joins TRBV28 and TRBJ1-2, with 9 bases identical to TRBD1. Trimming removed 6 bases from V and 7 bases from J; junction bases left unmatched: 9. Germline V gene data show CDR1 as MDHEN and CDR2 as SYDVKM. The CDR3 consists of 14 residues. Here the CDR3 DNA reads TGTGCCAGCAGGAAGTCGGGACAGGGTGGTGGCTACACCTTC. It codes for CASRKSGQGGGYTF.

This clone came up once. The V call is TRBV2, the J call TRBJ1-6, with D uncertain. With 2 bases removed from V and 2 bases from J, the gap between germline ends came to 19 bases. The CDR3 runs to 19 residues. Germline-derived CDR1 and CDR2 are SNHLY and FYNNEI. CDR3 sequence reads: CASSELRQRSEAYNSPLHF. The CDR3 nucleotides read TGTGCCAGCAGTGAATTACGCCAAAGGTCTGAGGCCTATAATTCACCCCTCCACTTT.

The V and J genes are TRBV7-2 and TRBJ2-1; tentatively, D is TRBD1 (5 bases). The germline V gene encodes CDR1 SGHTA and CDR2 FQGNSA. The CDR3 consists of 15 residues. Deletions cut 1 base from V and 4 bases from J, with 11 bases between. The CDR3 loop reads CASSLGQPGYNEQFF. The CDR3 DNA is TGTGCCAGCAGCTTAGGACAGCCTGGGTACAATGAGCAGTTCTTC. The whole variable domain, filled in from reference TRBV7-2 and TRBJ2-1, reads GAGVSQSPSNKVTEKGKDVELRCDPISGHTALYWYRQSLGQGLEFLIYFQGNSAPDKSGLPSDRFSAERTGGSVSTLTIQRTQQEDSAVYLCASSLGQPGYNEQFFGPGTRLTVL.

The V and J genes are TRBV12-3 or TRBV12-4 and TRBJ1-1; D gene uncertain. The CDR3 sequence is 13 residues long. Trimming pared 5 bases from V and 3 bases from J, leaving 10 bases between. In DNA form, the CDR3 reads TGTGCCAGCAGTACTCACTCTGACACTGAAGCTTTCTTT. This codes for CASSTHSDTEAFF.

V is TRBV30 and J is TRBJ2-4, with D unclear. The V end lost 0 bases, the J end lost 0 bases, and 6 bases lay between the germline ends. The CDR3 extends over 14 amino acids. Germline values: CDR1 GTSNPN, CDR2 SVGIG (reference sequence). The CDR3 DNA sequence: TGTGCCTGGAGTGTTGGAGTAGCCAAAAACATTCAGTACTTC. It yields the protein CAWSVGVAKNIQYF.

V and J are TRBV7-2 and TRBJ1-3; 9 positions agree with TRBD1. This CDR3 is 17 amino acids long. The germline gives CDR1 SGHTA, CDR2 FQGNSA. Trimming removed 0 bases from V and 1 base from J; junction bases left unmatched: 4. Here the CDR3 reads CASSLAPGTGSGNTIYF. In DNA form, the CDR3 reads TGTGCCAGCAGCTTAGCCCCCGGGACAGGGTCTGGAAACACCATATATTTT.

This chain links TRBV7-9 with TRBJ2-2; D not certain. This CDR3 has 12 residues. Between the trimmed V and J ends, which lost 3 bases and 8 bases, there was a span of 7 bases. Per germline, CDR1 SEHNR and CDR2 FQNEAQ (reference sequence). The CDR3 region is CASSFLEGELFF. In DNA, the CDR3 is TGTGCCAGCAGCTTTCTTGAGGGGGAGCTGTTTTTT.

The CDR3 DNA sequence: TGTGCCAGCAGCCCGGGAGGTCCCTACGAGCAGTACTTC. This codes for CASSPGGPYEQYF. The chain joins TRBV11-1 to TRBJ2-7, with 7 bases fitting TRBD2. J was trimmed by 2 bases and V by 5 bases; bases with no gene match: 3. Germline V gives CDR1 SGHAT, CDR2 FQDESV (reference sequence). CDR3 length equals 13 residues.

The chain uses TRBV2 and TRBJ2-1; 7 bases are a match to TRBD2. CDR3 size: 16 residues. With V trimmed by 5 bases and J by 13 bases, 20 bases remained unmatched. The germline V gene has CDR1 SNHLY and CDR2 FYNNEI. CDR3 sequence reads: CASSPKSGVGTGSQFF. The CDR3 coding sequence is TGTGCCAGCAGTCCTAAAAGCGGGGTCGGCACCGGTAGTCAGTTCTTC.

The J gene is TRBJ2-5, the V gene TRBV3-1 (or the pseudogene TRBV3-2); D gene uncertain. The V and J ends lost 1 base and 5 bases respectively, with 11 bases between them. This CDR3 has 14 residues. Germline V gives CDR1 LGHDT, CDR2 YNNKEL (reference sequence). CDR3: CASSQGILTETQYF. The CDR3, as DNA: TGTGCCAGCAGCCAAGGAATCCTCACTGAGACCCAGTACTTC.